Below, 32 T cell receptor beta chains from the same sample are listed, as sequenced in a study of blood T cell repertoires in COVID-19. This table comes from immunoSEQ multiplex PCR, and its TCRdb copy is limited to in-frame clones, with some not included. This table has about 91,000 clones, 88% appearing once. The sample comprised peripheral blood. The receptors come from a woman aged 80 or over with active COVID-19.

Details on this clone: The junction departs from the called germline gene at one end, perhaps through a read error. The V and J genes are TRBV7-9 and TRBJ2-7; 9 bases map to TRBD1. This CDR3 spans 13 amino acids. The germline CDR1 and CDR2 sequences are SEHNR and FQNEAQ (reference sequence). CDR3 coding DNA: TGTGCCAGCAGCTTATCCGACAGGGGGGAGCTTCACTTC. It yields the protein CASSLSDRGELHF.

This chain connects TRBV5-1 to TRBJ2-7, with 7 positions matching TRBD1. J lost 0 bases, V lost 3 bases, and 6 bases had no gene match. Germline CDR1 SGHRS, CDR2 YFSETQ. CDR3 length equals 15 residues. The CDR3: CASSWTGFSSYEQYF. DNA for the CDR3: TGCGCCAGCAGCTGGACAGGTTTTAGCTCCTACGAGCAGTACTTC.

The chain carries TRBV6-6 and TRBJ1-4; 10 bases line up with TRBD1. This CDR3 comprises 15 residues. Germline loops: CDR1 MNHNY, CDR2 SVGAGI (reference sequence). Trimming took 5 bases from V and 8 from J; bases not matched to a gene: 8. CDR3 DNA: TGTGCCAGCAGTCGATCCAGACAGGGGGCAGAAAAACTGTTTTTT. It encodes CASSRSRQGAEKLFF.

The J gene is TRBJ2-3, the V gene TRBV7-3; 8 nucleotides match TRBD2. The ends lost 1 base at V and 7 bases at J; junction bases unmatched: 10. Per the germline V gene, CDR1 is SGHTA and CDR2 is FQGTGA. The CDR3 is 16 residues long. The CDR3 DNA is TGTGCCAGCAGCTTAAGTAGCGGGGTAGCACAAAATACGCAGTATTTT. Protein: CASSLSSGVAQNTQYF.

V and J are TRBV6-6 and TRBJ1-1; unclear D gene. This CDR3 spans 15 amino acids. The V end was cut by 0 bases, the J end by 0 bases, with 8 bases between. Germline V gene lookup returns CDR1 MNHNY and CDR2 SVGAGI (reference sequence). In nucleotides, the CDR3 is TGTGCCAGCAGTTACTCGGGAGGAATGAACACTGAAGCTTTCTTT. Translation: CASSYSGGMNTEAFF.

This clone was observed a handful of times. The chain uses TRBV12-3 or TRBV12-4 and TRBJ1-4, with D possibly TRBD1 on 5 matching bases. Trimming took 6 bases from V and 8 from J, leaving 13 bases between them. This CDR3 has 13 amino acids. CDR3: CASSPWGGEKLFF. Here the CDR3 DNA reads TGTGCCAGCAGCCCCTGGGGGGGAGAAAAACTGTTTTTT.

In the case of this clone: The junction departs from germline at one end; a sequencing error may be responsible. This chain joins TRBV30 and TRBJ1-1; D may be TRBD1 (6 bases). Germline assignment: CDR1 GTSNPN and CDR2 SVGIG (reference sequence). There are 13 residues in the CDR3. The DNA for the CDR3 is TGTGCCCGGAGACAGGCTCCGAACACTGAAGCTTTCTTT. The encoded protein is CARRQAPNTEAFF.

The rearrangement links TRBV27 to TRBJ1-1; tentative D call: TRBD1 (5 bases). V dropped 2 bases and J dropped 10 bases, with 14 bases sitting between them. The CDR3 is 13 amino acids. CDR1 is MNHEY, CDR2 SMNVEV, per germline (reference sequence). DNA for the CDR3: TGTGCCAGCAGTTTAGGGTTAGGGGCCCGAGCTTTCTTT. Amino acids: CASSLGLGARAFF.

This clone was recorded once. This chain uses TRBV28 with TRBJ1-5, with a tentative D call TRBD1 (6 bases). Germline V gene sequence: CDR1 MDHEN, CDR2 SYDVKM. Trimming took 1 base from V and 0 from J, leaving 16 bases between them. The CDR3 covers 18 residues. In DNA form, the CDR3 reads TGTGCCAGCAGTTTATCCGAGGGCAGGGGACCTAGCAATCAGCCCCAGCATTTT. It encodes CASSLSEGRGPSNQPQHF.

The V call is TRBV7-9, the J call TRBJ2-5; D is unresolved. This CDR3 comprises 14 residues. Trimming took off 1 base at V and 1 base at J, with 7 bases between the two ends. From germline, CDR1 is SEHNR and CDR2 FQNEAQ (reference sequence). The CDR3 loop is CASSLGAAQETQYF. In DNA, the CDR3 is TGTGCCAGCAGCTTAGGGGCAGCCCAAGAGACCCAGTACTTC.

V and J are TRBV6-1 and TRBJ2-3; 10 bases are a match to TRBD2. The trim removed 2 bases at V and 7 bases at J, leaving 12 bases unmatched. There are 17 residues in the CDR3. Per the germline V gene, CDR1 is MNHNS and CDR2 is SASEGT. The DNA of the CDR3 is TGTGCCAGCAGTGAACGTCGAATAGCGGGAGGACCCCATACGCAGTATTTT. The encoded protein is CASSERRIAGGPHTQYF.

This rearrangement joins TRBV3-1 (or the pseudogene TRBV3-2) to TRBJ2-5, with D possibly being TRBD1 (7 bases). The CDR3 has 13 residues. V lost 4 bases to trimming and J lost 4 bases, with 10 bases between them. The germline V gene encodes CDR1 LGHDT and CDR2 YNNKEL (reference sequence). In nucleotides, the CDR3 is TGTGCCAGCAGCCGACAGGGAGGAGAGACCCAGTACTTC. Translation gives CASSRQGGETQYF.

V and J are TRBV10-3 and TRBJ2-5; TRBD2 matches at 12 bases. The CDR3 is 14 amino acids. The germline CDR1 and CDR2 sequences are ENHRY and SYGVKD. The junction had 10 bases not matched to a gene; V was cut back by 8 bases and J by 9 bases. The chain's CDR3 is CAICPSGRAMAQYF. The CDR3 nucleotides are TGTGCCATCTGTCCTAGCGGGAGGGCAATGGCCCAGTACTTC.

The chain joins TRBV19 to TRBJ2-6, with no clear D. Looked up from germline, CDR1 is LNHDA and CDR2 is SQIVND (reference sequence). This CDR3 is 15 amino acids long. Trimming removed 4 bases from V and 4 bases from J, with 11 bases in between. CDR3 sequence: CASSSQSSGANVLTF. CDR3 coding DNA: TGTGCCAGTAGTAGTCAGTCGTCAGGGGCCAACGTCCTGACTTTC. The variable domain in full, with the rest retrieved from reference TRBV19 and TRBJ2-6, is DGGITQSPKYLFRKEGQNVTLSCEQNLNHDAMYWYRQDPGQGLRLIYYSQIVNDFQKGDIAEGYSVSREKKESFPLTVTSAQKNPTAFYLCASSSQSSGANVLTFGAGSRLTVL.

This clone was picked up one time. This chain connects TRBV11-2 to TRBJ1-6; 8 bases fit TRBD1. The germline V gene has CDR1 SGHAT and CDR2 FQNNGV. The CDR3 spans 15 residues. With 3 bases clipped from V and 4 bases from J, the junction kept 2 bases outside the gene matches. The CDR3 here is CASSFTGGYNSPLHF. Written as DNA, the CDR3 is TGTGCCAGCAGCTTTACAGGGGGGTATAATTCACCCCTCCACTTT.

This clone occurred once. The rearrangement links TRBV5-1 to TRBJ2-1; the D gene is possibly TRBD2 (7 bases). This CDR3 contains 15 residues. Germline assignment: CDR1 SGHRS and CDR2 YFSETQ. Trimming took off 4 bases at V and 6 bases at J, with 17 bases between the two ends. The DNA for the CDR3 is TGCGCCAGCAGCACGAACGGGGGGCAGTTCAATGAGCAGTTCTTC. Amino acid sequence: CASSTNGGQFNEQFF.

This clone has just one count. The chain combines TRBV5-1 with TRBJ2-7, with no clear D. Trimming took off 4 bases at V and 3 bases at J, with 17 bases between the two ends. This CDR3 has 15 residues. The germline gives CDR1 SGHRS, CDR2 YFSETQ. The CDR3 sequence is CASSPVNGVNYEQYF. The DNA for the CDR3 is TGCGCCAGCAGCCCGGTTAACGGAGTAAACTACGAGCAGTACTTC.

The chain employs TRBV2 and TRBJ1-5; a weak D match, TRBD1 (6 bases). Germline V gene data show CDR1 as SNHLY and CDR2 as FYNNEI. The CDR3 contains 15 residues. Trimming took 7 bases from V and 1 from J, leaving 14 bases between them. The CDR3 nucleotides are TGTGCCAGCAAGTCCTCCGGACAGAGCAATCAGCCCCAGCATTTT. Its translation is CASKSSGQSNQPQHF.

The chain uses TRBV15 and TRBJ2-7, with 15 bases aligning to TRBD2. The CDR3 runs to 18 residues. CDR1 and CDR2 (germline): LNHNV, YYDKDF (reference sequence). V shed 2 bases, J shed 3 bases, and the junction held 8 bases outside the gene matches. CDR3 sequence reads: CATSRSGTSGRFDYEQYF. DNA for the CDR3: TGTGCCACCAGCAGATCCGGGACTAGCGGGAGGTTCGACTACGAGCAGTACTTC.

The chain joins TRBV11-2 to TRBJ2-1; TRBD2 matches at 8 bases. Germline CDR1 is SGHAT and CDR2 is FQNNGV. This CDR3 is built from 15 residues. V trimming: 3 bases; J trimming: 4 bases; junction bases outside the gene matches: 5. The CDR3 bases are TGTGCCAGCAGCTTGATATCGGGAGGGTACAATGAGCAGTTCTTC. It specifies CASSLISGGYNEQFF.

The chain is built from TRBV5-1 and TRBJ2-5, with 8 bases identical to TRBD1. J gave up 2 bases and V 3 bases, and 6 bases lay outside the gene matches. CDR1 and CDR2 (germline): SGHRS, YFSETQ. This CDR3 has 15 amino acids. CDR3 nucleotide sequence: TGCGCCAGCAGCTCCACAACAGGGGGACAAGAGACCCAGTACTTC. Protein: CASSSTTGGQETQYF.

This chain connects TRBV10-1 to TRBJ2-1; D is uncertain. The CDR3 sequence is 15 residues long. V shed 0 bases and J shed 7 bases, with 13 bases lying between them. Germline V gene data show CDR1 as WNHNN and CDR2 as SYGVQD (reference sequence). The CDR3 loop reads CASSESNLSPNEQFF. In DNA form, the CDR3 reads TGCGCCAGCAGTGAGTCGAACTTGTCGCCTAATGAGCAGTTCTTC.

J is TRBJ2-1 and V is TRBV2, with 9 bases aligning to TRBD1. The junction had 12 bases not matched to a gene; V was cut back by 6 bases and J by 15 bases. The germline V gene has CDR1 SNHLY and CDR2 FYNNEI. The length of the CDR3 is 13 residues. The CDR3 reads CASSYRDREVRFF. CDR3 nucleotide sequence: TGTGCCAGCAGCTACCGGGACAGGGAGGTGAGGTTCTTC.

The chain is built from TRBV18 and TRBJ1-5; 8 nucleotides align to TRBD1. Per the germline V gene, CDR1 is KGHSH and CDR2 is LQKENI. The CDR3 consists of 15 residues. V gave up 3 bases and J gave up 6 bases; unmatched junction bases: 7. CDR3 protein: CASSPLTGVGQPQHF. The CDR3 DNA reads as TGTGCCAGCTCACCGCTGACAGGGGTGGGTCAGCCCCAGCATTTT. Looking up the rest from reference TRBV18 and TRBJ1-5 gives the full variable domain: NAGVMQNPRHLVRRRGQEARLRCSPMKGHSHVYWYRQLPEEGLKFMVYLQKENIIDESGMPKERFSAEFPKEGPSILRIQQVVRGDSAAYFCASSPLTGVGQPQHFGDGTRLSIL.

The rearrangement joins TRBV28 to TRBJ1-6; no firm D call. Germline V gene data show CDR1 as MDHEN and CDR2 as SYDVKM. Trimming took off 1 base at V and 4 bases at J, with 11 bases between the two ends. CDR3 length: 16 residues. CDR3 in DNA: TGTGCCAGCAGTTTATCGGCGGCCGCTTATAATTCACCCCTCCACTTT. Its translation is CASSLSAAAYNSPLHF.

The chain has TRBV6-1 and TRBJ2-5; D unresolved. The CDR3 contains 13 residues. The V end was cut by 0 bases, the J end by 5 bases, with 7 bases between. Germline V CDR1 and CDR2: MNHNS, SASEGT. CDR3 region: CASSEARRETQYF. DNA of the CDR3: TGTGCCAGCAGTGAAGCGAGGCGGGAGACCCAGTACTTC.

This clone showed up just once. This chain joins TRBV27 and TRBJ1-1; possible D gene TRBD1, 5 bases. V was shortened by 1 base and J by 4 bases, with 19 bases between the two germline ends. In germline, CDR1 is MNHEY, CDR2 SMNVEV (reference sequence). The CDR3 length is 17 residues. CDR3 region: CASSLWGRVGSSTEAFF. In DNA form, the CDR3 reads TGTGCCAGCAGTTTATGGGGCAGGGTTGGGTCGAGCACTGAAGCTTTCTTT.

The chain carries TRBV7-2 and TRBJ2-2, with 10 bases identical to TRBD2. This CDR3 has 16 residues. The trim removed 1 base at V and 6 bases at J, leaving 5 bases unmatched. Germline CDR1 reads SGHTA; CDR2 reads FQGNSA. The CDR3 DNA reads as TGTGCCAGCAGCTTAGTTGCTAGCGGGAGTGCCGGGGAGCTGTTTTTT. Its translation is CASSLVASGSAGELFF. The complete variable domain, with remaining parts taken from reference TRBV7-2 and TRBJ2-2, reads GAGVSQSPSNKVTEKGKDVELRCDPISGHTALYWYRQSLGQGLEFLIYFQGNSAPDKSGLPSDRFSAERTGGSVSTLTIQRTQQEDSAVYLCASSLVASGSAGELFFGEGSRLTVL.

CDR3: CASSPTWREGEQYF. CDR3 nucleotides: TGTGCCAGCAGTCCAACCTGGCGGGAGGGCGAGCAGTACTTC. The rearrangement links TRBV9 to TRBJ2-7, with 9 nucleotides matching TRBD2. Germline assignment: CDR1 SGDLS and CDR2 YYNGEE. J lost 6 bases, V lost 5 bases, and 9 bases had no gene match. The CDR3 contains 14 residues.

V usage is TRBV4-1 and J usage is TRBJ2-5; possible D gene TRBD2, 6 bases. Per the germline V gene, CDR1 is MGHRA and CDR2 is YSYEKL. V was pared by 4 bases and J by 5 bases, with 14 bases between. The CDR3 spans 14 residues. Here the CDR3 reads CASSLSRDWETQYF. CDR3 nucleotide sequence: TGCGCCAGCAGCCTCAGCCGGGACTGGGAGACCCAGTACTTC.

This clone was detected ten times or more. This rearrangement joins TRBV25-1 to TRBJ1-2; D is ambiguous. Trimming left V 4 bases short and J 6 bases short, with 9 bases between. This CDR3 is built from 12 residues. Germline V gene lookup returns CDR1 MGHDK and CDR2 SYGVNS. The CDR3 here is CASSGSPDGYTF. The CDR3 DNA reads TGTGCCAGCAGTGGAAGCCCCGATGGCTACACCTTC.

The rearrangement joins TRBV5-6 to TRBJ2-5, with 7 bases that match TRBD1. Trimming cost V 2 bases and J 5 bases; bases outside gene matches: 9. CDR3 length equals 15 residues. Germline V lookup: CDR1 SGHDT, CDR2 YYEEEE. CDR3 nucleotides: TGTGCCAGCAGCTTCACTTTGGGACAGCGGGAGACCCAGTACTTC. Residues: CASSFTLGQRETQYF.